This is a list of T cell receptor beta chains from one sample in a study of T cell responses to AZD1222 COVID-19 vaccine. TCRdb's table, derived via immunoSEQ multiplex PCR, lists solely in-frame clones and lacks some. The sample has 200,000 or so clones; roughly 93% are singletons. The sequencing used peripheral blood, collected on day 0 of AZD1222 vaccination. These receptor sequences come from an adult in good health. The CDR3 runs from the conserved cysteine through the conserved F or W. D genes are given only for firm matches. The size entry is marked missing in some rows and otherwise reads once, few, many or a size class.

v_call	cdr3_length	j_call	clone_size	d_call	cdr3_aa	cdr3_nt
TRBV19	16	TRBJ1-2	.	.	CASSTRAGRSFYGYTF	TGTGCCAGTAGTACCCGCGCAGGACGGTCGTTCTATGGCTACACCTTC
TRBV19	14	TRBJ2-1	.	.	CASSYRDHYNEQFF	TGTGCCAGTAGTTACAGGGACCACTACAATGAGCAGTTCTTC
TRBV19	15	TRBJ2-3	.	TRBD1	CASSIGTGATDTQYF	TGTGCCAGTAGTATTGGGACAGGGGCCACAGATACGCAGTATTTT
TRBV27	12	TRBJ2-5	once	.	CASVGIEGTQYF	TGTGCCAGCGTCGGGATTGAAGGGACCCAGTACTTC
TRBV5-4	13	TRBJ2-7	.	.	CASSSDGTYEQYF	TGTGCCAGCAGCTCCGACGGAACCTACGAGCAGTACTTC
TRBV29-1	12	TRBJ1-2	.	.	CSVGTPWNGYTF	TGCAGCGTAGGGACACCTTGGAATGGCTACACCTTC
TRBV27	14	TRBJ2-2	.	.	CASRRTRNTGELFF	TGTGCCAGCAGACGGACCCGGAACACCGGGGAGCTGTTTTTT
TRBV28	13	TRBJ1-2	.	.	CASRTQGRDGYTF	TGTGCCAGCAGGACCCAGGGTCGGGATGGCTACACCTTC
TRBV2	16	TRBJ2-7	.	TRBD1	CASSLGRTGVINEQYF	TGTGCCAGCAGTCTAGGACGGACAGGGGTCATCAACGAGCAGTACTTC
TRBV3-1/TRBV3-2	12	TRBJ1-1	.	.	CASSANNLEAFF	TGTGCCAGCAGCGCAAATAATCTTGAAGCTTTCTTT
TRBV6-1	13	TRBJ1-2	.	TRBD1	CASSEGQGYGYTF	TGTGCCAGCAGTGAAGGACAGGGGTATGGCTACACCTTC
TRBV9	18	TRBJ1-2	once	TRBD1	CASSVGEGQGASNYGYTF	TGTGCCAGCAGCGTAGGTGAGGGACAGGGGGCGTCTAACTATGGCTACACCTTC
TRBV6-5	16	TRBJ2-7	.	TRBD1	CASSYMGTGASYEQYF	TGTGCCAGCAGTTACATGGGGACAGGGGCCTCCTACGAGCAGTACTTC
TRBV9	16	TRBJ2-7	once	.	CASSVGARGDPYEQYF	TGTGCCAGCAGCGTAGGAGCGAGGGGGGATCCCTACGAGCAGTACTTC
TRBV7-9	13	TRBJ2-7	.	.	CASSLRGSYEQYF	TGTGCCAGCAGCCTCCGAGGCTCCTACGAGCAGTACTTC
TRBV5-1	15	TRBJ2-7	.	TRBD2	CASTPSGRAFDEQYF	TGCGCCAGCACCCCCAGCGGGAGGGCCTTTGACGAGCAGTACTTC
TRBV5-8	15	TRBJ1-4	.	.	CASSAGGPASEKLFF	TGTGCCAGCAGCGCGGGGGGGCCAGCAAGTGAAAAACTGTTTTTT
TRBV6-5	15	TRBJ2-5	.	.	CASSPSLAIQETQYF	TGTGCCAGCAGTCCGTCCCTAGCGATCCAAGAGACCCAGTACTTC
TRBV9	15	TRBJ2-1	.	.	CASSVGLWETNEQFF	TGTGCCAGCAGCGTAGGTTTGTGGGAGACTAATGAGCAGTTCTTC
TRBV6-5	14	TRBJ2-3	once	.	CASSLFSGADTQYF	TGTGCCAGCAGCCTCTTTTCGGGCGCAGATACGCAGTATTTT
TRBV19	13	TRBJ1-1	.	.	CASSIRKVTEAFF	TGTGCCAGTAGTATTAGGAAGGTAACTGAAGCTTTCTTT
TRBV11-2	16	TRBJ1-4	.	.	CASSLGLGRLNEKLFF	TGTGCCAGCAGCTTAGGGCTAGGCAGACTTAATGAAAAACTGTTTTTT
TRBV29-1	15	TRBJ2-1	.	TRBD1	CSVEEEDRPAGEQFF	TGCAGCGTTGAAGAGGAGGACAGGCCGGCGGGTGAGCAGTTCTTC
TRBV5-4	16	TRBJ1-6	.	.	CASSLISGQSGSPLHF	TGTGCCAGCAGCTTGATTTCCGGACAGTCTGGTTCACCCCTCCACTTT
TRBV27	15	TRBJ2-7	.	TRBD2	CASSLSLAGSYEQYF	TGTGCCAGCAGCCTTAGCCTAGCGGGTTCCTACGAGCAGTACTTC
TRBV19	15	TRBJ1-1	.	.	CASRTGRLRDTEAFF	TGTGCCAGTAGAACCGGCCGGCTGAGGGACACTGAAGCTTTCTTT
TRBV7-9	14	TRBJ1-1	.	.	CALSWGAGDTEAFF	TGTGCCCTCTCGTGGGGGGCCGGGGACACTGAAGCTTTCTTT
TRBV18	14	TRBJ2-2	.	.	CASSDDANTGELFF	TGTGCCAGCTCAGACGACGCGAACACCGGGGAGCTGTTTTTT
TRBV7-3	13	TRBJ2-1	.	.	CASSSLSDNEQFF	TGTGCCAGCAGCTCCCTTTCGGACAATGAGCAGTTCTTC
TRBV27	15	TRBJ2-1	.	.	CASSLSGPGNNEQFF	TGTGCCAGCAGTTTATCGGGACCTGGGAACAATGAGCAGTTCTTC
TRBV5-4	14	TRBJ1-1	.	.	CASSLGLGQTEAFF	TGTGCCAGCAGCTTGGGTTTGGGGCAGACTGAAGCTTTCTTT
TRBV18	18	TRBJ2-1	.	TRBD2	CASSPPGLAGSAYNEQFF	TGTGCCAGCTCACCCCCGGGACTAGCGGGATCAGCCTACAATGAGCAGTTCTTC
TRBV5-1	15	TRBJ2-7	.	.	CASSTRQGSSYEQYF	TGCGCCAGCAGCACCCGACAAGGGAGCTCCTACGAGCAGTACTTC
TRBV25-1	14	TRBJ2-2	once	.	CASSESGKTGELFF	TGTGCCAGCAGTGAATCGGGAAAAACCGGGGAGCTGTTTTTT
TRBV27	13	TRBJ2-3	.	TRBD1	CASRRQGSDTQYF	TGTGCCAGCAGACGACAGGGTTCGGATACGCAGTATTTT
TRBV3-1/TRBV3-2	17	TRBJ2-3	.	TRBD2	CASSQSRSGSGADTQYF	TGTGCCAGCAGCCAATCACGTAGCGGGAGTGGGGCGGATACGCAGTATTTT
TRBV30	10	TRBJ1-2	.	.	CAFYTYGYTF	TGTGCCTTTTACACGTATGGCTACACCTTC
TRBV23-1	14	TRBJ2-1	.	.	CASRVSGEYNEQFF	TGCGCCAGCAGGGTTAGTGGGGAATACAATGAGCAGTTCTTC
TRBV6-2/TRBV6-3	15	TRBJ2-1	.	TRBD1	CASSYSGTGVNEQFF	TGTGCCAGCAGTTACTCGGGGACAGGGGTCAATGAGCAGTTCTTC
TRBV28	12	TRBJ1-2	.	TRBD1	CASGQANYGYTF	TGTGCCAGTGGACAGGCGAACTATGGCTACACCTTC
TRBV7-9	15	TRBJ2-5	.	TRBD1	CASSSGTGIDETQYF	TGTGCCAGCAGCTCCGGGACAGGGATAGACGAGACCCAGTACTTC
TRBV5-8	16	TRBJ2-1	.	TRBD2	CASSPRGVVLYNEQFF	TGTGCCAGCAGCCCACGGGGGGTTGTTCTGTACAATGAGCAGTTCTTC
TRBV30	13	TRBJ2-2	.	.	CAWMREGTGELFF	TGTGCCTGGATGCGGGAAGGCACCGGGGAGCTGTTTTTT
TRBV18	17	TRBJ2-3	few	TRBD1	CASSAGTGGRKTDTQYF	TGTGCCAGCTCAGCCGGGACAGGGGGTAGGAAGACAGATACGCAGTATTTT
TRBV15	14	TRBJ2-7	.	.	CATSRGGTSYEQYF	TGTGCCACCAGCAGAGGGGGAACTTCCTACGAGCAGTACTTC
TRBV28	15	TRBJ1-6	.	.	CASCPPGVGNSPLHF	TGTGCCAGCTGCCCACCGGGGGTGGGGAATTCACCCCTCCACTTT
TRBV4-1	14	TRBJ1-5	.	TRBD1	CASSQVQGNQPQHF	TGCGCCAGCAGCCAAGTACAGGGGAATCAGCCCCAGCATTTT
TRBV11-1	13	TRBJ2-6	.	.	CASRLTGANVLTF	TGTGCCAGCAGATTAACTGGGGCCAACGTCCTGACTTTC
TRBV6-4	14	TRBJ1-4	.	.	CASRTTEVGEKLFF	TGTGCCAGCAGGACTACAGAGGTGGGGGAAAAACTGTTTTTT
TRBV13	14	TRBJ2-5	once	.	CASSLGVQQETQYF	TGTGCCAGCAGCTTAGGTGTCCAACAAGAGACCCAGTACTTC
TRBV20-1	12	TRBJ2-7	.	.	CSASTQQYEQYF	TGCAGTGCTAGTACTCAACAGTACGAGCAGTACTTC
TRBV4-2	14	TRBJ1-5	.	.	CASSLVSSNQPQHF	TGTGCCAGCAGCCTTGTTAGTAGCAATCAGCCCCAGCATTTT
TRBV18	15	TRBJ1-1	.	TRBD1	CASSPLRGRNTEAFF	TGTGCCAGCTCACCATTAAGGGGGCGGAACACTGAAGCTTTCTTT
TRBV11-1	13	TRBJ2-5	once	.	CASSLSSLETQYF	TGTGCCAGCAGCTTATCGAGTTTGGAGACCCAGTACTTC
TRBV28	12	TRBJ1-6	few	.	CATGTGSSPLHF	TGTGCCACCGGAACAGGGAGTTCACCCCTCCACTTT
TRBV7-3	14	TRBJ2-5	few	.	CASSLSGTGGTQYF	TGTGCCAGCAGCTTATCCGGGACTGGGGGGACCCAGTACTTC
TRBV6-5	13	TRBJ2-7	.	.	CASSYLGEGEQYF	TGTGCCAGCAGTTACTTGGGCGAAGGGGAGCAGTACTTC
TRBV11-3	14	TRBJ2-2	.	.	CASSPTGRTGELFF	TGTGCCAGCAGCCCCACAGGCCGGACCGGGGAGCTGTTTTTT
TRBV7-9	15	TRBJ2-5	.	TRBD1	CASSVRAGGVETQYF	TGTGCCAGCAGCGTGCGGGCAGGGGGAGTGGAGACCCAGTACTTC